This T cell receptor (beta chain) is from a study of blood T cell repertoires in COVID-19. Looking at the study overall: The United States, Italy and Spain were the sources of the acute and convalescent COVID-19 samples. T cells, B-cell-depleted T cells, or PBMCs supplied cDNA or gDNA.

This CDR3 is built from 16 residues. Germline loops: CDR1 SGHRS, CDR2 YFSETQ. The trim removed 1 base at V and 3 bases at J, leaving 5 bases unmatched. Enrolled through a virtual design, the participants were between roughly 18 and 95 years of age and came from some 25 US areas. Repertoires were generated with immunoSEQ multiplex PCR, while TCRdb's copy carries only in-frame clones and drops some. The table has 330,000 or so clones, 88% seen once. The chain employs TRBV5-1 and TRBJ2-1, with 9 bases identical to TRBD2. The clonotype originates from a man aged 25-45 years who had recovered from COVID-19. Sequenced sample: PBMCs or T cells enriched from blood (not recorded which). The CDR3: CASSLYSGGNYNEQFF. In DNA form, the CDR3 reads TGCGCCAGCAGCTTGTACAGCGGGGGGAACTACAATGAGCAGTTCTTC.